The 18 T cell receptor beta chains below all came from one sample that was sequenced in a study of blood T cells in healthy people across ages. Primers used in a second PCR of about 7 to 12 cycles were a sample-barcoded 5' primer and a J-beta primer mix. One entry per CDR3 protein, called by TCRdb with MiXCR from the 5' RACE reads. The sample carries approximately 820,000 distinct CDR3 sequences, under 45% recorded once. The sample comprised blood. All receptors derive from a man between 60 and 75 years old in good health.

This clonotype was found a few times. The gene calls are TRBV9 and TRBJ2-1, with D unclear. Trimming took 4 bases from V and 4 from J, leaving 12 bases between them. Germline CDR1 is SGDLS and CDR2 is YYNGEE. This CDR3 is 14 amino acids long. This CDR3 reads CASSPRTAYNEQFF. In nucleotides, the CDR3 is TGTGCCAGCAGCCCTCGGACGGCTTACAATGAGCAGTTCTTC.

V usage is TRBV6-5 and J usage is TRBJ2-2; 10 positions match TRBD1. The CDR3 extends over 15 amino acids. In germline, CDR1 is MNHEY, CDR2 SVGAGI. The J segment lost 9 bases and the V segment lost 8 bases, leaving 12 bases of the junction unmatched. CDR3 region: CASGPFGTGDRELFF. In DNA form, the CDR3 reads TGTGCCAGCGGGCCCTTTGGGACAGGGGACCGGGAGCTGTTTTTT.

Only a few counts were recorded for this clonotype. The chain carries TRBV30 and TRBJ2-5; 8 bases line up with TRBD1. CDR1 GTSNPN and CDR2 SVGIG come from the germline V gene (reference sequence). Germline trimming cut 4 bases from V and 4 bases from J; bases unmatched to any gene: 5. This CDR3 contains 13 residues. CDR3 in DNA: TGTGCCTGGACCTCAGGGGGCTTAGAGACCCAGTACTTC. It yields the protein CAWTSGGLETQYF.

This clonotype came up a few times. The J gene is TRBJ2-5, the V gene TRBV20-1, with 12 nucleotides matching TRBD2. CDR1 and CDR2 (germline): DFQATT, SNEGSKA (reference sequence). The CDR3 runs to 14 residues. V shed 5 bases, J shed 5 bases, and the junction held 6 bases outside the gene matches. The CDR3 nucleotides are TGCAGTGCTCCTAGCGGGGGGGCCTTTGAGACCCAGTACTTC. Its protein is CSAPSGGAFETQYF.

This chain joins TRBV5-1 and TRBJ2-7; TRBD1 is a possible D gene (6 bases). CDR3 size: 15 residues. Germline V gene data show CDR1 as SGHRS and CDR2 as YFSETQ. V was shortened by 0 bases and J by 7 bases, with 17 bases between the two germline ends. CDR3 loop: CASSLGGTTNNEQYF. The DNA for the CDR3 is TGCGCCAGCAGCTTGGGAGGGACAACCAACAATGAGCAGTACTTC.

To note about this clonotype: A junction boundary mismatches the germline segment, possibly from a read error. The chain couples TRBV12-3 or TRBV12-4 to TRBJ2-5; D is perhaps TRBD1 (6 bases). The DNA end lines up better with TRBJ2-7; the J call may be wrong. The CDR3 extends over 14 amino acids. In DNA form, the CDR3 reads TGCGCCAGCAGTTCTCAGGACAGACCCTACGAGCAGTACTTC. Translation: CASSSQDRPYEQYF.

This chain uses TRBV6-5 with TRBJ1-4; D perhaps matches TRBD1 (6 bases). Deletions cut 2 bases from V and 4 bases from J, with 14 bases between. The germline gives CDR1 MNHEY, CDR2 SVGAGI. The CDR3 loop spans 16 amino acids. CDR3 DNA: TGTGCCAGCAGTTACGGGATGACAGGCTTTAATGAAAAACTGTTTTTT. It encodes CASSYGMTGFNEKLFF.

The genes are TRBV5-1 and TRBJ2-1; the D is unclear. CDR3 length: 16 residues. V lost 4 bases and J lost 0, with 14 bases in between. CDR1 and CDR2 (germline): SGHRS, YFSETQ. The CDR3 nucleotides are TGCGCCAGCAGCCCCGGGTTGGGTAGCTCCTACAATGAGCAGTTCTTC. It codes for CASSPGLGSSYNEQFF.

This clonotype was seen many times. This chain links TRBV12-3 or TRBV12-4 with TRBJ2-2; D uncertain. The CDR3 totals 12 residues. The germline V and J ends were trimmed by 5 bases and 1 base, with 2 bases remaining between them. CDR3 in amino acids: CASSENTGELFF. DNA for the CDR3: TGTGCCAGCAGTGAGAACACCGGGGAGCTGTTTTTT.

The chain links TRBV20-1 to TRBJ2-3; no reliable D call. Trimming took 1 base from V and 2 from J, leaving 10 bases between them. The CDR3 has 14 residues. Looked up from germline, CDR1 is DFQATT and CDR2 is SNEGSKA (reference sequence). This CDR3 reads CSARGAAITDTQYF. CDR3 bases: TGCAGTGCTAGAGGGGCAGCGATCACAGATACGCAGTATTTT.

This clonotype showed up just once. The chain joins TRBV15 to TRBJ1-6; tentative D call: TRBD1 (5 bases). The germline V gene encodes CDR1 LNHNV and CDR2 YYDKDF (reference sequence). Trimming cost V 0 bases and J 7 bases, with 13 bases left between them. The CDR3 runs 16 residues. The CDR3 coding sequence is TGTGCCACCAGCAGAGACCGGGACCCTCGCAATTCACCCCTCCACTTT. The encoded protein is CATSRDRDPRNSPLHF.

In its sample, this clonotype was seen many times. The rearrangement links TRBV6-2 or TRBV6-3 to TRBJ2-7, with D possibly TRBD1 on 6 matching bases. CDR3 length: 16 amino acids. Germline V gene data show CDR1 as MNHEY and CDR2 as SVGEGT. Deletions cut 2 bases from V and 3 bases from J, with 17 bases between. In DNA, the CDR3 is TGTGCCAGCAGTTACACCCGGACAGTTTTAGACTACGAGCAGTACTTC. Protein product: CASSYTRTVLDYEQYF.

This clonotype was detected only a few times. This chain links TRBV28 with TRBJ2-3, with D possibly TRBD1 on 5 matching bases. V lost 7 bases and J lost 6, with 20 bases in between. From germline, CDR1 is MDHEN and CDR2 SYDVKM. The CDR3 contains 15 residues. CDR3: CASTSTHGALDTQYF. For the CDR3, the DNA is TGTGCCAGCACCTCAACCCATGGGGCTCTGGATACGCAGTATTTT.

The chain joins TRBV7-2 to TRBJ2-3; D gene uncertain. Trimming took 5 bases from V and 6 from J, leaving 12 bases between them. This CDR3 contains 13 residues. Germline V gene sequence: CDR1 SGHTA, CDR2 FQGNSA. CDR3: CASSQGPNDTQYF. The CDR3 DNA reads as TGTGCCAGCAGCCAAGGTCCGAATGATACGCAGTATTTT.

This clonotype was observed at least ten times. V is TRBV6-5 and J is TRBJ2-7; no reliable D call. Germline V lookup: CDR1 MNHEY, CDR2 SVGAGI. This CDR3 contains 12 residues. V lost 5 bases to trimming and J lost 0 bases, with 5 bases between them. CDR3 DNA: TGTGCCAGCAGTGGGTCCTCCTACGAGCAGTACTTC. This gives the protein CASSGSSYEQYF.

The chain recombines TRBV5-5 with TRBJ2-3; 11 positions match TRBD2. This CDR3 region has 16 residues. With 0 bases clipped from V and 3 bases from J, the junction kept 3 bases outside the gene matches. Germline values: CDR1 SGHKS, CDR2 YYEKEE (reference sequence). CDR3 sequence (DNA): TGTGCCAGCAGCTTGGGCCCTAGCGGGGGGACAGATACGCAGTATTTT. Encoded protein: CASSLGPSGGTDTQYF.

This rearrangement joins TRBV4-1 to TRBJ1-4; maybe TRBD1 (5 bases). The V gene's germline CDR1 is MGHRA and CDR2 YSYEKL. The CDR3 covers 12 residues. V was clipped by 8 bases and J by 6 bases, with 10 bases between them. CDR3: CASSRGDEKLFF. Written as DNA, the CDR3 is TGCGCCAGCTCCCGGGGCGATGAAAAACTGTTTTTT.

This clonotype was found many times. V gene TRBV9 combines with J gene TRBJ2-3; D is uncertain. This CDR3 is built from 13 residues. V lost 1 base and J lost 4, with 7 bases in between. Per the germline V gene, CDR1 is SGDLS and CDR2 is YYNGEE. CDR3 in DNA: TGTGCCAGCAGCGTAACAGCGTCAGATACGCAGTATTTT. As protein: CASSVTASDTQYF.